The rows below give T cell receptor beta chains drawn from one sample of a study of glioma-infiltrating T cells. TCRdb ran MiXCR on the multiplex PCR reads and lists one entry per CDR3 protein. The table records over 70,000 distinct CDR3 sequences, approximately 22% of them present only once. Sequences were obtained from glioma tissue, nonneoplastic brain tissue, or PBMCs (not recorded which). Receptor source: a human donor with low-grade glioma or glioblastoma, undergoing nonglioma brain surgery, or in good health (not recorded which). The CDR3 runs from the conserved cysteine through the conserved F or W. D genes are given only for firm matches. Size is stated for part of the rows, as once, few or many counts, or as a class when the clone is expanded.

v_gene	abundance	len	d_gene	j_gene	CDR3nt	CDR3aa
TRBV20-1	NA	14	TRBD1	TRBJ2-2	TGCAGCGTTGTGGGGACAGGGGTCGGCGGGGAGCTGTTTTTT	CSVVGTGVGGELFF
TRBV27	many	15	NA	TRBJ2-7	TGTGCCAGCAGTTTGAGGGGGGCGTCGGCTTACGAGCAGTACTTC	CASSLRGASAYEQYF
TRBV12-5	NA	14	TRBD1	TRBJ1-6	TGTGCTAGTGCCTTGGGACAGAATAATTCACCCCTCCACTTT	CASALGQNNSPLHF
TRBV12-3/TRBV12-4	few	15	NA	TRBJ2-3	TGTGCCAGCAGTTTTTCGGGGACAACCACAGATACGCAGTATTTT	CASSFSGTTTDTQYF
TRBV5-1	NA	15	NA	TRBJ2-7	TGCGCCAGCAGCTTGGAGGCAGGGAGCTCCTACGAGCAGTACTTC	CASSLEAGSSYEQYF
TRBV2	many	13	TRBD2	TRBJ2-3	TGTGCCGGAGGGACTAGCGGGCTAGATACGCAGTATTTT	CAGGTSGLDTQYF
TRBV7-9	many	16	TRBD2	TRBJ2-1	TGTGCCAGCAGCCCGAAACTAGCGACACCCTACAATGAGCAGTTCTTC	CASSPKLATPYNEQFF
TRBV20-1	many	15	NA	TRBJ2-3	TGCAGTGCCAACCTGCAGGGGTATAGCACAGATACGCAGTATTTT	CSANLQGYSTDTQYF
TRBV19	many	13	NA	TRBJ1-1	TGTGCCAGTAGTATTACGGTAAACACTGAAGCTTTCTTT	CASSITVNTEAFF
TRBV14	many	14	TRBD2	TRBJ2-7	TGTGCCAGCAGCCGCAGAAGCGGGGCCTACGAGCAGTACTTC	CASSRRSGAYEQYF
TRBV29-1	NA	12	NA	TRBJ2-7	TGCAGCGTCCGGCCCCGAGGCAACGAGCAGTACTTC	CSVRPRGNEQYF
TRBV5-4	many	15	TRBD1	TRBJ1-1	TGTGCCAGCAGCACAAGACAGGGAAAAAACACTGAAGCTTTCTTT	CASSTRQGKNTEAFF
TRBV13	once	16	NA	TRBJ2-7	TGTGCCAGCAGCTTACGAACCGGACGGAGCTCCTACGAGCAGTACTTC	CASSLRTGRSSYEQYF
TRBV2	NA	15	TRBD2	TRBJ2-1	TGTGCAAGCAGGTCCACTAGCGGGGGGGCCGATGAGCAGCTCTTC	CASRSTSGGADEQLF
TRBV10-3	many	11	NA	TRBJ1-1	TGTGCCATCAGTGAGGAATTTGAAGCTTTCTTT	CAISEEFEAFF
TRBV3-1	many	15	TRBD2	TRBJ2-1	TGTGCCAGCAGCCAGGCTAGCGGGAACTACAATGAGCAGTTCTTC	CASSQASGNYNEQFF
TRBV2	NA	15	NA	TRBJ2-3	TGTGCCAGCAGGATATCAAGCGGGTACACAGATTCGCAGTATTTT	CASRISSGYTDSQYF
TRBV7-2	many	15	NA	TRBJ1-2	TGTGCCAGCAGCCCTCCTGGGGGGGAGGGGAATGGCTACACCTTC	CASSPPGGEGNGYTF
TRBV3-1	few	11	NA	TRBJ1-4	TGTGCCAGCAGGGGAGAAGGAAAACTGTTTTTT	CASRGEGKLFF
TRBV19	many	15	NA	TRBJ2-1	TGTGCCAGTAGTCCTGAGGAGCGGAGACACAATGAGCAGTTCTTC	CASSPEERRHNEQFF
TRBV4-2	NA	17	TRBD2	TRBJ2-1	TGTGCCAGCAGCCCCACTAGCGGGGGGGGATACTACAATGAGCAGTTCTTC	CASSPTSGGGYYNEQFF
TRBV20-1	NA	13	NA	TRBJ2-7	TGCAGTGCAAAGAGGCTGGGGTACTACGAGCAGTACTTC	CSAKRLGYYEQYF
TRBV5-1	NA	15	NA	TRBJ2-7	TGCGCCAGCAGCTGGGGGGACAGTTACCTCTACGAGCAGTACTTC	CASSWGDSYLYEQYF
TRBV2	many	16	NA	TRBJ2-3	TGTGCCAGCAATGATCCGCTTAGGTCAGGAGCAGATACGCAGTATTTT	CASNDPLRSGADTQYF
TRBV18	many	15	TRBD2	TRBJ2-3	TGTGCCAGCTCTCCGACTAGCGGGGGAGCAGATACGCAGTATTTT	CASSPTSGGADTQYF
TRBV3-1	many	13	NA	TRBJ1-1	TGTGCCAGCAGCCAAGAGATGATCACTGAAGCTTTCTTT	CASSQEMITEAFF
TRBV5-4	NA	15	NA	TRBJ2-7	TGTGCCAGCAGCGACCGGGGCGTCAGCTCCTACGAGCAGTACTTC	CASSDRGVSSYEQYF
TRBV7-8	many	16	NA	TRBJ1-5	TGTGCCAGCAGCTTAACTCCGACAGGATCCAATCAGCCCCAGCATTTT	CASSLTPTGSNQPQHF
TRBV20-1	NA	12	NA	TRBJ2-7	TGCAGTGCCCGAGCCCCCTCCTACGAGCAGTACTTC	CSARAPSYEQYF
TRBV2	NA	13	NA	TRBJ2-7	TGTGCCAGCAGTCTCTGGGGGGCGGACGAGCAGTACTTC	CASSLWGADEQYF
TRBV10-3	many	14	TRBD1	TRBJ1-1	TGTGCCATCAGTGAGTCGACAGGGGCCACTGAAGCTTTCTTT	CAISESTGATEAFF
TRBV4-1	few	16	NA	TRBJ1-4	TGCGCCAGCAGGAAGGGGAAACCCGCAACTAATGAAAAACTGTTTTTT	CASRKGKPATNEKLFF
TRBV7-2	many	13	TRBD2	TRBJ2-5	TGTGCCAGCAGCCTACTAGCGCAAGAGACCCAGTACTTC	CASSLLAQETQYF
TRBV27	many	13	TRBD1	TRBJ1-2	TGTGCCAGCAGGGGGACAGGGGACTATGGCTACACCTTC	CASRGTGDYGYTF
TRBV12-3/TRBV12-4	few	13	NA	TRBJ2-5	TGTGCCAGCAGTTGGGGGCAGAAAGAGACCCAGTACTTC	CASSWGQKETQYF
TRBV20-1	many	13	NA	TRBJ1-5	TGCAGTGCAAGGACAGCTAGCAATCAGCCCCAGCATTTT	CSARTASNQPQHF
TRBV20-1	many	14	TRBD2	TRBJ2-5	TGCAGTGCTAGCGGGAGGCAATGGAGAGAGACCCAGTACTTC	CSASGRQWRETQYF
TRBV6-5	many	17	NA	TRBJ2-1	TGTGCCAGCAGTTACTCGACGGGGCAGAGCTCCTACAATGAGCAGTTCTTC	CASSYSTGQSSYNEQFF
TRBV4-1	once	15	NA	TRBJ1-5	TGCGCCAGCCGCCATGGCTTAATGGCTGGGCAGCCCCAGCATTTT	CASRHGLMAGQPQHF
TRBV5-1	NA	15	TRBD2	TRBJ2-5	TGCGCCAGCAGCATCTTACTAGCGGGTCAAGAGACCCAGTACTTC	CASSILLAGQETQYF
TRBV24-1	many	14	TRBD2	TRBJ2-5	TGTGCCACCAGTGACGCGGGACGGACTAGGACCCAGTACTTC	CATSDAGRTRTQYF
TRBV2	NA	11	NA	TRBJ2-1	TGTGCCAGCAGGGCAGACACTGAGCAGTTCTTC	CASRADTEQFF
TRBV27	many	16	NA	TRBJ1-2	TGTGCCAGCAGTCCACGACTCACTTATGGAGGAGGAGGCTACACCTTC	CASSPRLTYGGGGYTF
TRBV20-1	many	15	TRBD2	TRBJ2-1	TGCAGTGCTAGATTAGCGGGGGGGCCATACAATGAGCAGTTCTTC	CSARLAGGPYNEQFF
TRBV7-2	few	18	NA	TRBJ2-1	TGTGCCAGCAGTCCAAGACTTAGCTTGACCTTCTCCTACAATGAGCAGTTCTTC	CASSPRLSLTFSYNEQFF
TRBV6-1	NA	16	NA	TRBJ2-2	TGTGCCAGCACCACTAAGGGGCGAGGGTCCGCCGGGGAGCTGTTTTTT	CASTTKGRGSAGELFF
TRBV10-3	NA	17	TRBD2	TRBJ2-3	TGTGCCATCAGTACTCGGCCGGGGGGACTCAACGGGGGTACGCAGTATTTT	CAISTRPGGLNGGTQYF